This TCR beta chain is from a study of T cell responses to AZD1222 COVID-19 vaccine. Whole-study findings and limits: Just a handful of AZD1222 recipients tested seropositive at baseline. Repertoire sampling was restricted to post-peak T cell response timepoints. Donors were largely white British and mainly female; clonal diversity was possibly underestimated.

Doses given second, at about 4 or about 12 weeks, were pooled. Here immunoSEQ multiplex PCR was the method, and the copy in TCRdb shows in-frame clones only, minus some. Seen here are over 130,000 clones, 88% observed once, and the top ten hold 3.1%. This CDR3 has 13 amino acids. V was shortened by 6 bases and J by 6 bases, with 14 bases between the two germline ends. Germline CDR1 SNHLY, CDR2 FYNNEI. Details on this clone: The antigen remains unidentified.

V gene TRBV2 combines with J gene TRBJ1-1; no reliable D call. The starting material was peripheral blood, obtained 28 days after the second AZD1222 dose. The receptor comes from an adult who received the AZD1222 COVID-19 vaccine. The CDR3 DNA follows: TGTGCCAGCAGAGTACACGGGCCTGCTGAAGCTTTCTTT. As protein: CASRVHGPAEAFF.